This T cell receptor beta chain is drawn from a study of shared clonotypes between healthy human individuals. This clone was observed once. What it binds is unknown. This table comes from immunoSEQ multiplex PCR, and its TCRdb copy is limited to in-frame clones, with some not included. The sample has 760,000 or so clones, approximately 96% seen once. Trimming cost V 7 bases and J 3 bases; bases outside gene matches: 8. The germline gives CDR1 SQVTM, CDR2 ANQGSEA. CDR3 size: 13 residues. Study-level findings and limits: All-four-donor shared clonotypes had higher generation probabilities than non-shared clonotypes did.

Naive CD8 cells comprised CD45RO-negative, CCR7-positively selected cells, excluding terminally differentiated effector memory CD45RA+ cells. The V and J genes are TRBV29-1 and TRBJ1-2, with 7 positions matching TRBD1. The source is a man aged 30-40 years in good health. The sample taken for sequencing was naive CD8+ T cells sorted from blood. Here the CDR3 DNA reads TGCAGCGCGCATGAGGGGACAGACTATGGCTACACCTTC. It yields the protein CSAHEGTDYGYTF. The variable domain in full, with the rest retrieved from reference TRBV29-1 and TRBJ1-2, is SAVISQKPSRDICQRGTSLTIQCQVDSQVTMMFWYRQQPGQSLTLIATANQGSEATYESGFVIDKFPISRPNLTFSTLTVSNMSPEDSSIYLCSAHEGTDYGYTFGSGTRLTVV.